The 28 T cell receptor beta chains below were found in one sample sequenced in a study of PD-L1 blockade in urothelial cancer. Only in-frame clones appear in the TCRdb table, and some are missing; sequencing was by immunoSEQ multiplex PCR. This sample has more than 45,000 clones, with approximately 85% found just once. Time point described: pretreatment peripheral blood. The source material was PBMCs, sampled around atezolizumab (anti-PD-L1) treatment. The receptors shown here come from a man aged 50 to 59 with urothelial cancer.

CDR3 residues: CARGGLAEETQYF. The DNA of the CDR3 is TGTGCCAGAGGGGGACTAGCGGAAGAGACCCAGTACTTC. The chain uses TRBV2 and TRBJ2-5, with 11 positions matching TRBD2. The CDR3 is 13 amino acids. V lost 9 bases and J lost 3; bases outside the gene matches: 3. The germline V gene has CDR1 SNHLY and CDR2 FYNNEI.

Only a few counts were recorded for this clone. CDR3: CASSWGQDTEAFF. Here the CDR3 DNA reads TGTGCCAGCAGCTGGGGACAAGACACTGAAGCTTTCTTT. This chain links TRBV7-9 with TRBJ1-1, with D maybe TRBD1 (6 bases). Germline V gene lookup returns CDR1 SEHNR and CDR2 FQNEAQ (reference sequence). The CDR3 extends over 13 amino acids. V gave up 4 bases and J gave up 3 bases, with 9 bases separating them.

This clone was counted a single time. CDR3 residues: CASRKGLAGENEQFF. The DNA of the CDR3 is TGTGCCAGCAGGAAGGGACTAGCGGGAGAGAATGAGCAGTTCTTC. The chain couples TRBV6-1 to TRBJ2-1; 14 positions match TRBD2. This CDR3 contains 15 residues. Germline-derived CDR1 and CDR2 are MNHNS and SASEGT. The V gene end was trimmed by 6 bases and the J gene end by 7 bases; junction bases not matched to a gene: 5.

V usage is TRBV5-1 and J usage is TRBJ1-1, with TRBD1 matching 9 bases. Germline CDR1 is SGHRS and CDR2 is YFSETQ. The trim removed 3 bases at V and 4 bases at J, leaving 7 bases unmatched. This CDR3 spans 15 amino acids. CDR3 region: CASSSRTGVGTEAFF. The CDR3 DNA reads TGCGCCAGCAGCTCCCGGACAGGGGTGGGCACTGAAGCTTTCTTT.

The chain recombines TRBV19 with TRBJ2-5, with D possibly matching TRBD1 (5 bases). CDR1 and CDR2 from the germline V gene are LNHDA and SQIVND (reference sequence). Trimming pared 8 bases from V and 1 base from J, leaving 14 bases between. The CDR3 is made up of 14 amino acids. CDR3 in amino acids: CASSLGQFQETQYF. As DNA, the CDR3 is TGTGCCAGTTCTCTGGGGCAATTCCAAGAGACCCAGTACTTC.

In this sample, this clone turned up a few times. The chain is built from TRBV6-5 and TRBJ2-2; 9 bases line up with TRBD1. Germline-derived CDR1 and CDR2 are MNHEY and SVGAGI. The CDR3 runs to 15 residues. V lost 7 bases and J lost 3; bases outside the gene matches: 6. CDR3 sequence: CASTGTGRYTGELFF. CDR3 bases: TGTGCCAGCACCGGGACAGGGCGATACACCGGGGAGCTGTTTTTT.

The V gene is TRBV6-1, the J gene TRBJ2-2; D gene ambiguous. Trimming removed 4 bases from V and 2 bases from J, with 14 bases in between. The germline gives CDR1 MNHNS, CDR2 SASEGT. This CDR3 has 16 residues. The CDR3 protein is CASSGPRLGNTGELFF. CDR3 bases: TGTGCCAGCAGTGGACCGAGGTTAGGAAACACCGGGGAGCTGTTTTTT.

The chain combines TRBV28 with TRBJ1-1; D ambiguous. Germline CDR1 MDHEN, CDR2 SYDVKM. Deletions cut 3 bases from V and 8 bases from J, with 10 bases between. The CDR3 contains 12 residues. CDR3 protein: CASSLLSREAFF. DNA of the CDR3: TGTGCCAGCAGTTTGTTGTCACGGGAAGCTTTCTTT.

This rearrangement joins TRBV4-2 to TRBJ1-3; D is ambiguous. Germline V gene sequence: CDR1 LGHNA, CDR2 YNFKEQ. Trimming removed 2 bases at V and 7 bases at J, with 21 bases between. This CDR3 contains 17 residues. The CDR3 DNA sequence: TGTGCCAGCAGCCAAAATCGCCGCGGGCGAGCTAGGAACACCATATATTTT. Protein sequence: CASSQNRRGRARNTIYF.

This rearrangement joins TRBV5-6 to TRBJ2-5, with no clear D. With 2 bases removed from V and 4 bases from J, the gap between germline ends came to 12 bases. Germline assignment: CDR1 SGHDT and CDR2 YYEEEE. CDR3 size: 14 residues. Written as DNA, the CDR3 is TGTGCCAGCAGCTTAAGCTTGAGGTTAGAGACCCAGTACTTC. Its translation: CASSLSLRLETQYF.

This clone was recorded a few times. The rearrangement uses TRBV2 and TRBJ1-2; D gene unclear. V was clipped by 3 bases and J by 8 bases, with 16 bases between them. The CDR3 has 14 residues. Germline assignment: CDR1 SNHLY and CDR2 FYNNEI. CDR3 nucleotides: TGTGCCAGCAGTGAGGCAGCCCCCTCCAGGGGCTACACCTTC. As protein: CASSEAAPSRGYTF.

The V gene is TRBV6-5, the J gene TRBJ1-1, with D possibly matching TRBD1 (5 bases). The germline V gene encodes CDR1 MNHEY and CDR2 SVGAGI. Trimming cost V 3 bases and J 4 bases, with 12 bases left between them. The CDR3 loop spans 14 amino acids. For the CDR3, the DNA is TGTGCCAGCAGTTATTACCGGGGGGGCACTGAAGCTTTCTTT. It translates to CASSYYRGGTEAFF.

V usage is TRBV5-6 and J usage is TRBJ1-1; TRBD1 agrees at 12 bases. The germline V gene encodes CDR1 SGHDT and CDR2 YYEEEE. V dropped 4 bases and J dropped 4; count of bases not matched to a gene: 5. The CDR3 contains 15 residues. CDR3 loop: CASSAGTGGRTEAFF. CDR3 coding DNA: TGTGCCAGCAGCGCCGGGACAGGGGGCCGCACTGAAGCTTTCTTT.

The chain links TRBV5-1 to TRBJ1-4; 7 bases map to TRBD1. The CDR3 has 14 residues. The ends lost 3 bases at V and 3 bases at J; junction bases unmatched: 2. Germline loops: CDR1 SGHRS, CDR2 YFSETQ. The CDR3 sequence is CASSSDRANEKLFF. The CDR3 region has the DNA TGCGCCAGCAGCTCAGACAGGGCTAATGAAAAACTGTTTTTT.

V usage is TRBV5-1 and J usage is TRBJ2-3; 14 nucleotides line up with TRBD2. This CDR3 has 18 residues. J gave up 6 bases and V 0 bases, and 9 bases lay outside the gene matches. From germline, CDR1 is SGHRS and CDR2 YFSETQ. The DNA of the CDR3 is TGCGCCAGCAGCTTGGGAGGGACTAGCGGGGGTGAACAGGATACGCAGTATTTT. This encodes CASSLGGTSGGEQDTQYF. The whole variable domain, filled in from reference TRBV5-1 and TRBJ2-3, reads KAGVTQTPRYLIKTRGQQVTLSCSPISGHRSVSWYQQTPGQGLQFLFEYFSETQRNKGNFPGRFSGRQFSNSRSEMNVSTLELGDSALYLCASSLGGTSGGEQDTQYFGPGTRLTVL.

The table lists this clone with a count of one. J is TRBJ2-3 and V is TRBV10-3; 9 nucleotides line up with TRBD2. V was pared by 4 bases and J by 2 bases, with 7 bases of the junction left unmatched. Germline V CDR1 and CDR2: ENHRY, SYGVKD. The CDR3 is 16 amino acids. The CDR3 sequence is CAISASGGRATDTQYF. DNA for the CDR3: TGTGCCATCAGTGCGTCGGGCGGGAGGGCCACAGATACGCAGTATTTT.

The chain links TRBV7-9 to TRBJ1-4; TRBD1 is a possible D gene (5 bases). V lost 7 bases to trimming and J lost 2 bases, with 17 bases between them. From germline, CDR1 is SEHNR and CDR2 FQNEAQ (reference sequence). The CDR3 sequence is 16 residues long. In DNA, the CDR3 is TGTGCCAGCACCCCTGGGCCCGCAGGGACTAATGAAAAACTGTTTTTT. This translates into CASTPGPAGTNEKLFF.

The chain carries TRBV18 and TRBJ2-7; 7 bases are shared with TRBD1. V gave up 3 bases and J gave up 0 bases; unmatched junction bases: 5. The CDR3 runs 15 residues. The germline gives CDR1 KGHSH, CDR2 LQKENI. Written as DNA, the CDR3 is TGTGCCAGCTCACCTGGGACAGCCAGCTCCTACGAGCAGTACGTC. This sequence encodes CASSPGTASSYEQYV.

The chain carries TRBV4-2 and TRBJ1-2, with TRBD1 as a possible D gene (6 bases). V was cut by 2 bases and J by 1 base, with 17 bases left in between. Per germline, CDR1 LGHNA and CDR2 YNFKEQ. There are 17 residues in the CDR3. CDR3 sequence reads: CASSQIVTGNVNYGYTF. The CDR3 nucleotides read TGTGCCAGCAGCCAAATTGTAACAGGGAATGTTAACTATGGCTACACCTTC.

The J gene is TRBJ2-1, the V gene TRBV18; 9 bases fit TRBD1. The V and J ends lost 4 bases and 0 bases, in that order; junction bases with no gene match: 7. Germline V CDR1 and CDR2: KGHSH, LQKENI. The CDR3 is 17 amino acids. The CDR3 is CASSRLSDRGSYNEQFF. CDR3 coding DNA: TGTGCCAGCTCACGCCTCTCGGACAGGGGCTCCTACAATGAGCAGTTCTTC.

V and J are TRBV28 and TRBJ1-4; a possible D gene is TRBD1 (6 bases). Trimming left V 4 bases short and J 7 bases short, with 16 bases between. Germline V gene sequence: CDR1 MDHEN, CDR2 SYDVKM. The CDR3 covers 15 residues. As DNA, the CDR3 is TGTGCCAGCAGTTCCCCCGGGACAACGGGTGAAAAACTGTTTTTT. It codes for CASSSPGTTGEKLFF.

V and J are TRBV28 and TRBJ2-6; D unclear. The CDR3 loop spans 13 amino acids. Germline V lookup: CDR1 MDHEN, CDR2 SYDVKM. V shed 7 bases and J shed 0 bases, with 4 bases lying between them. The CDR3 nucleotides read TGTGCCAGCACCCGCTCTGGGGCCAACGTCCTGACTTTC. Encoded protein: CASTRSGANVLTF.

This chain joins TRBV19 and TRBJ1-2; 8 nucleotides line up with TRBD1. The germline V gene has CDR1 LNHDA and CDR2 SQIVND (reference sequence). CDR3 length equals 13 residues. V lost 7 bases to trimming and J lost 6 bases; unmatched junction nucleotides: 7. DNA for the CDR3: TGTGCCAGTACCGGCCAGGGGGCGGATGGCTACACCTTC. Its protein is CASTGQGADGYTF.

The rearrangement links TRBV6-5 to TRBJ2-3, with TRBD2 matching over 7 bases. In germline, CDR1 is MNHEY, CDR2 SVGAGI. V trimming: 3 bases; J trimming: 3 bases; junction bases outside the gene matches: 6. The CDR3 covers 15 residues. This chain's CDR3 is CASSYRTSGTDTQYF. Here the CDR3 DNA reads TGTGCCAGCAGTTATCGGACTAGTGGTACAGATACGCAGTATTTT.

This chain joins TRBV28 and TRBJ1-1, with a possible D match to TRBD1 (5 bases). Deletions cut 3 bases from V and 5 bases from J, with 13 bases between. CDR3 length: 14 residues. CDR1 MDHEN and CDR2 SYDVKM come from the germline V gene. CDR3 loop: CASSFRGSGTEAFF. For the CDR3, the DNA is TGTGCCAGCAGTTTTCGGGGGTCGGGGACTGAAGCTTTCTTT.

The chain links TRBV6-5 to TRBJ1-2; 12 bases map to TRBD1. Germline CDR1 is MNHEY and CDR2 is SVGAGI. There are 16 residues in the CDR3. The ends lost 4 bases at V and 5 bases at J; junction bases unmatched: 8. The DNA of the CDR3 is TGTGCCAGCAGTTCCGGGACAGGGGGCTTATGGTATGGCTACACCTTC. Protein: CASSSGTGGLWYGYTF.

V usage is TRBV29-1 and J usage is TRBJ1-4; D is undetermined. The V end was cut by 6 bases, the J end by 2 bases, with 16 bases between. There are 15 residues in the CDR3. The germline gives CDR1 SQVTM, CDR2 ANQGSEA. CDR3 DNA sequence: TGCAGCGTGAAGGGAACTCGGACTACTAATGAAAAACTGTTTTTT. Translation gives CSVKGTRTTNEKLFF.

The chain uses TRBV20-1 and TRBJ2-1; D gene ambiguous. This CDR3 region has 11 residues. Germline V gene data show CDR1 as DFQATT and CDR2 as SNEGSKA (reference sequence). V lost 4 bases and J lost 4, with 5 bases in between. The CDR3 protein is CSATQYNEQFF. In nucleotides, the CDR3 is TGCAGTGCTACACAGTACAATGAGCAGTTCTTC.